Listed below are T cell receptor beta chains from one sample, sequenced in a study of blood T cell repertoires in COVID-19. Libraries were prepared by immunoSEQ multiplex PCR; TCRdb keeps only in-frame clonotypes and omits some of them. Seen here are 200,000 to 300,000 clones, around 89% observed once, and the top ten hold roughly 3.3%. The sample consisted of peripheral blood. These receptor sequences come from a woman aged 40 to 55 with acute or convalescent COVID-19. CDR3s leave out the opening cysteine and the closing phenylalanine or tryptophan.

j_call v_call cdr3_aa
TRBJ2-3 TRBV7-8 ASSLRGRLSTDTQY
TRBJ1-1 TRBV5-1 ASSLTGGNTEAF
TRBJ1-2 TRBV5-6 ASSLGQGASYYGYT
TRBJ2-3 TRBV30 AWSVTAGVAPGGTDTQY
TRBJ1-2 TRBV20-1 SASRGNYGYT
TRBJ1-1 TRBV15 ATSRVSEAF
TRBJ1-6 TRBV5-1 ASSLEQGANSPLH
TRBJ2-6 TRBV5-4 ASSFQGRTPGANVLT
TRBJ1-1 TRBV4-1 ASSQTPMNTEAF
TRBJ1-5 TRBV6-5 ASSYRAGSNQPQH
TRBJ1-6 TRBV6-5 ASKDSPNSPLH
TRBJ1-1 TRBV27 ASWRGSTEAF
TRBJ2-3 TRBV10-3 AITGNQASTDTQY
TRBJ1-6 TRBV18 ASSQSPRGSYNSPLH
TRBJ1-2 TRBV5-1 ASRPEGGDGYT
TRBJ2-5 TRBV4-2 ASSQASRQETQY
TRBJ1-2 TRBV19 ASSIAQMQGYT
TRBJ1-1 TRBV9 ASSVGGATEAF
TRBJ1-5 TRBV3-1/TRBV3-2 ASSRTGGNQPQH
TRBJ2-1 TRBV24-1 ATSVGTGPERPQF
TRBJ2-6 TRBV6-5 ASSSPPGAGANVLT
TRBJ2-3 TRBV3-1/TRBV3-2 ASSQGTGITDTQY
TRBJ1-5 TRBV15 ATSRALYSNQPQH
TRBJ1-1 TRBV5-4 ASSLLWSHSSKMNTEAF
TRBJ1-2 TRBV6-6 ASTLDRDGYT
TRBJ1-4 TRBV2 ASSAGTEATNEKLF
TRBJ1-3 TRBV2 ASSEAPIRGFSSGNTIY
TRBJ1-2 TRBV12-3/TRBV12-4 ASSVDRVDGYT
TRBJ2-1 TRBV5-1 ASSARLAGGLNEQF
TRBJ2-3 TRBV7-7 ASSPGGSGGLTDTQY
TRBJ1-5 TRBV28 ASSPRTGQARQPQH
TRBJ2-5 TRBV5-1 ASSPGGGARQETQY
TRBJ1-2 TRBV6-5 ASSRSPDSRGYT
TRBJ1-2 TRBV3-1/TRBV3-2 ASSQNGARGNYGYT
TRBJ1-5 TRBV7-2 ASSFQGSQPQH